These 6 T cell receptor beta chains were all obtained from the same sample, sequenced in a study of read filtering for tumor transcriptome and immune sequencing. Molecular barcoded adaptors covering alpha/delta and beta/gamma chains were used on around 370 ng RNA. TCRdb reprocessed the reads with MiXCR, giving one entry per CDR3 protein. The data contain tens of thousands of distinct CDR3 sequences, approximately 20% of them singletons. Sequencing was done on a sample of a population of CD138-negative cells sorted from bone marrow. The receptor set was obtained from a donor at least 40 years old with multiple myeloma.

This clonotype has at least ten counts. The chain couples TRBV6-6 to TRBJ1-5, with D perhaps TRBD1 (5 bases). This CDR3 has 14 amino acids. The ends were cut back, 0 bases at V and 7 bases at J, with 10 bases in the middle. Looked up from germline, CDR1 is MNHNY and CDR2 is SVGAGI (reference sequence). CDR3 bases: TGTGCCAGCAGTTACTCGGGGGTAGGACAGCCCCAGCATTTT. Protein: CASSYSGVGQPQHF.

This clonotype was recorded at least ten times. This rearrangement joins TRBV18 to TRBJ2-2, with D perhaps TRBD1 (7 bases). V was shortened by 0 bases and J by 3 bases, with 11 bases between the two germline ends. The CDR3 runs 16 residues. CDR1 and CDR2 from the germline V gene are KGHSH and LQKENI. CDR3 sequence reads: CASSPPSRGDTGELFF. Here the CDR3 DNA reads TGTGCCAGCTCACCACCGAGCAGGGGGGACACCGGGGAGCTGTTTTTT.

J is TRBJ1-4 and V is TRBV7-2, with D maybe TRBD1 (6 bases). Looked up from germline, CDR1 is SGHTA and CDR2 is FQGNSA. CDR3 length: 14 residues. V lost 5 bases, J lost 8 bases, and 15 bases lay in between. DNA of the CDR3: TGTGCCAGCAGCCGAACAGGGATGCTAGAAAAACTGTTTTTT. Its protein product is CASSRTGMLEKLFF.

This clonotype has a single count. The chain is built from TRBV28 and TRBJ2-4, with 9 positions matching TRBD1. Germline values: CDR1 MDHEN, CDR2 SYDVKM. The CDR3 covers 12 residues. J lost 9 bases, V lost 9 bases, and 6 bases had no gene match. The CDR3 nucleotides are TGTGCCAGTTGGGACAGGGCCGGCATTCAGTACTTC. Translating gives CASWDRAGIQYF.

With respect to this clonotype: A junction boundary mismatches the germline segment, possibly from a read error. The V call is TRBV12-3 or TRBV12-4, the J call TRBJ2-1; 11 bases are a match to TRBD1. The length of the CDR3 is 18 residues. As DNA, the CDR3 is TGTGCCAGCAGTCCCGGGACAGGGGGGATTAGCTCCTGCAATGAGCAGTTCTTC. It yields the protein CASSPGTGGISSCNEQFF.

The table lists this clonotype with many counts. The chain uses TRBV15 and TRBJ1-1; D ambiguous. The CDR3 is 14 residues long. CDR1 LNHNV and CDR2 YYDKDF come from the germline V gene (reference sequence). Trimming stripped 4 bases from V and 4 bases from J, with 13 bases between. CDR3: CATSKKDPFTEAFF. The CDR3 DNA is TGTGCCACCAGCAAAAAGGACCCGTTCACTGAAGCTTTCTTT.